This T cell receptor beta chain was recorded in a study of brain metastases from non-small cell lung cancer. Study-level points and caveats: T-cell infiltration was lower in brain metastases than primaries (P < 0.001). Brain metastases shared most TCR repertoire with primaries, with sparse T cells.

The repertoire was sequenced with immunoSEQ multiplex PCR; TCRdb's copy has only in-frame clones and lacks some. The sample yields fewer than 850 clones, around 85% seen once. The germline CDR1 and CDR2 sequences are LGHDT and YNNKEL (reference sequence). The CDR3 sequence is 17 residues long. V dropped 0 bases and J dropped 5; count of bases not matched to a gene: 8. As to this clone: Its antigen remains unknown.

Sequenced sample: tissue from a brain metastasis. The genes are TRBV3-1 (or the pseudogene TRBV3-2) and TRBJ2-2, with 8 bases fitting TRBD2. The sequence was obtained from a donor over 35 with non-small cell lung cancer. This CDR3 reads CASSQDPLAERTGELFF. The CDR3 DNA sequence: TGTGCCAGCAGCCAAGATCCACTAGCGGAGAGAACCGGGGAGCTGTTTTTT.